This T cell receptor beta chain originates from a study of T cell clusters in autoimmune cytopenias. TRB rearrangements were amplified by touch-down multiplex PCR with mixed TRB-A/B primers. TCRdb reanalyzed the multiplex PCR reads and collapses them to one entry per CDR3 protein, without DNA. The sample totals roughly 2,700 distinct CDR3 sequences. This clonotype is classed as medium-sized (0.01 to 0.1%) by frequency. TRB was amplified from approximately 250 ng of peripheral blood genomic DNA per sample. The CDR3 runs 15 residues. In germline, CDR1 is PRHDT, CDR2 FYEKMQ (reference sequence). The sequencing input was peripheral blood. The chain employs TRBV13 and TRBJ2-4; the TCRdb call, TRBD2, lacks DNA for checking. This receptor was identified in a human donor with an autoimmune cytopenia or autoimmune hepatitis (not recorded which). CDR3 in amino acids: CASSRALPGKNIQYF.